One sample yielded the 7 T cell receptor beta chains listed below, sequenced in a study of shared clonotypes between healthy human individuals. TCRdb keeps only in-frame clones here, not all; method: immunoSEQ multiplex PCR. The sample shows 110,000 or so clones, roughly 70% of them seen only once. The specimen was memory CD8+ T cells sorted from blood. The sample's subset: CD45RO+ cells pooled with CCR7-negative TemRA cells. Receptors originate from a woman in her thirties in good health.

The chain couples TRBV28 to TRBJ1-1; D ambiguous. The CDR3 is made up of 13 amino acids. Germline V gene data show CDR1 as MDHEN and CDR2 as SYDVKM. Trimming took 1 base from V and 1 from J, leaving 4 bases between them. Written as DNA, the CDR3 is TGTGCCAGCAGTTTATTTAGGAACACTGAAGCTTTCTTT. Encoded protein: CASSLFRNTEAFF. The full variable domain, rest sourced from reference TRBV28 and TRBJ1-1, is DVKVTQSSRYLVKRTGEKVFLECVQDMDHENMFWYRQDPGLGLRLIYFSYDVKMKEKGDIPEGYSVSREKKERFSLILESASTNQTSMYLCASSLFRNTEAFFGQGTRLTVV.

The gene calls are TRBV19 and TRBJ2-5; D not resolved. The V gene's germline CDR1 is LNHDA and CDR2 SQIVND (reference sequence). This CDR3 is built from 10 residues. The V end was cut by 9 bases, the J end by 3 bases, with 5 bases between. CDR3 DNA: TGTGCCAGGCAAGAAGAGACCCAGTACTTC. As protein: CARQEETQYF.

The rearrangement joins TRBV28 to TRBJ2-7; TRBD1 might be the D (6 bases). This CDR3 is 14 amino acids long. V was trimmed by 3 bases and J by 5 bases, leaving 14 bases between them. Germline CDR1 is MDHEN and CDR2 is SYDVKM. The CDR3 reads CASSFQGIGNEQYF. The CDR3 nucleotides are TGTGCCAGCAGTTTTCAGGGGATTGGAAACGAGCAGTACTTC.

This clone was counted once. V is TRBV7-7 and J is TRBJ2-7, with 8 bases identical to TRBD1. Per the germline V gene, CDR1 is SSHAT and CDR2 is FNYEAQ (reference sequence). The CDR3 is made up of 15 amino acids. J lost 6 bases, V lost 6 bases, and 13 bases had no gene match. The CDR3 region has the DNA TGTGCCAGCAGTTTTAGGGGACAGGACACTAGCGAGCAGTACTTC. Translated, it gives CASSFRGQDTSEQYF. Complete variable domain (other parts from reference TRBV7-7 and TRBJ2-7): GAGVSQSPRYKVTKRGQDVTLRCDPISSHATLYWYQQALGQGPEFLTYFNYEAQPDKSGLPSDRFSAERPEGSISTLTIQRTEQRDSAMYRCASSFRGQDTSEQYFGPGTRLTVT.

This clone appeared a few times. The chain joins TRBV6-4 to TRBJ2-5; a weak D match, TRBD2 (7 bases). V dropped 6 bases and J dropped 1 base, with 15 bases sitting between them. Germline lookup yields CDR1 MRHNA and CDR2 SNTAGT. The CDR3 is made up of 15 amino acids. CDR3 in DNA: TGTGCCAGCAGCCGCAGGGGAGGGGGCCAAGAGACCCAGTACTTC. Protein product: CASSRRGGGQETQYF.

This sequence joins TRBV4-1 and TRBJ1-3; D perhaps matches TRBD1 (5 bases). V dropped 0 bases and J dropped 5 bases, with 11 bases sitting between them. This CDR3 spans 15 amino acids. Germline V gene sequence: CDR1 MGHRA, CDR2 YSYEKL. The chain's CDR3 is CASSQDRDSRNTIYF. The CDR3 DNA reads TGCGCCAGCAGCCAAGATCGAGACAGCCGAAACACCATATATTTT.

V usage is TRBV5-1 and J usage is TRBJ2-2; D not resolved. The germline V and J ends were trimmed by 5 bases and 4 bases, with 12 bases remaining between them. CDR1 SGHRS and CDR2 YFSETQ come from the germline V gene. The CDR3 spans 14 residues. DNA of the CDR3: TGCGCCAGCAGTAACGCCGAAATCACCGGGGAGCTGTTTTTT. Translating it yields CASSNAEITGELFF.